The rows below give T cell receptor beta chains drawn from one sample of a study of CD8+CD57+ T cells in acquired aplastic anemia. One entry per CDR3 protein results from TCRdb running MiXCR on the reads. The top ten hold around a third of the sample, which has about 110,000 distinct CDR3 sequences, around 50% seen once. The sample comprised sorted CD4+, CD8+, or CD8+CD57+ T cells (not recorded which) from PBMCs. The origin of the receptors is a human donor in good health, serving as a control. The CDR3 runs from the conserved cysteine through the conserved F or W. D genes are given only for firm matches. Clone size is not always given. Where it is, it says once, few, many or a class for expanded clones.

J gene | V gene | D gene | clone size | CDR3 DNA | CDR3 protein
TRBJ1-6 | TRBV24-1 | NA | NA | TGTGCCACCAGCGCGGGACCAACGGATTCACCCCTCCACTTT | CATSAGPTDSPLHF
TRBJ2-7 | TRBV15 | NA | NA | TGTGCCACCAGCAGGGGCCTAGTTGGGGGCTACGAGCAGTACTTC | CATSRGLVGGYEQYF
TRBJ1-5 | TRBV6-2/TRBV6-3 | TRBD1 | NA | TGTGCCAGCAGGACCCCCTTACAGGGGCCGCCATGGGCCCAGCATTTT | CASRTPLQGPPWAQHF
TRBJ1-6 | TRBV4-1 | NA | NA | TGCGCCAGCAGCACCTACGAGTTCGATAATTCACCCCTCCACTTT | CASSTYEFDNSPLHF
TRBJ1-1 | TRBV2 | NA | many | TGTGCCAGCAGAGAGCTAAATGCTAACACTGAAGCTTTCTTT | CASRELNANTEAFF
TRBJ1-3 | TRBV5-1 | NA | many | TGCGCCAGCAGCTTGGGCTCTGGAAACACCATATATTTT | CASSLGSGNTIYF
TRBJ1-1 | TRBV13 | TRBD1 | few | TGTGCCAGCAGAAAACAGGGGGCCCGGGCTGAAGCTTTCTTT | CASRKQGARAEAFF
TRBJ1-5 | TRBV18 | TRBD1 | many | TGTGCCAGCTCACCATCGGACAGGGGACAGCCCCAGCATTTT | CASSPSDRGQPQHF
TRBJ2-7 | TRBV20-1 | TRBD1 | NA | TGCAGTGCCGACAGGGGGAAGTCCTACGAGCAGTACTTC | CSADRGKSYEQYF
TRBJ1-4 | TRBV4-3 | TRBD1 | few | TGCGCCAGCAGCCCCGGGACAGATGGGGCAACTAATGAAAAACTGTTTTTT | CASSPGTDGATNEKLFF
TRBJ1-1 | TRBV7-2 | NA | NA | TGTGCCAGCACCCGGGGAGGGGGGGTAAACACTGAAGCTTTCTTT | CASTRGGGVNTEAFF